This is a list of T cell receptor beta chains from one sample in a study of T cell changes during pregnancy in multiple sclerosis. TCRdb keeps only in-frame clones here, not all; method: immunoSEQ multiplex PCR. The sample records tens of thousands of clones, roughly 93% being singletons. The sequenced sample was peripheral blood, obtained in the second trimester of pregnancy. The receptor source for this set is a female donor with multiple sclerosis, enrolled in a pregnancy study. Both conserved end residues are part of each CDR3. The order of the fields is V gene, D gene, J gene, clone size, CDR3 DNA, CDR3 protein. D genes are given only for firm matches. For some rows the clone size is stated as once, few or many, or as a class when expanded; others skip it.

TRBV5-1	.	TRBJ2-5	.	TGCGCCAGCAGCTTGATGTCAGGGGAAGAGACCCAGTACTTC	CASSLMSGEETQYF
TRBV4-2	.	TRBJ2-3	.	TGTGCCAGCAGCCGAATAGCGGCTAGCACAGATACGCAGTATTTT	CASSRIAASTDTQYF
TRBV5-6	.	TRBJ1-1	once	TGTGCCAGCAGCATAAACAGTGGGACTGAAGCTTTCTTT	CASSINSGTEAFF
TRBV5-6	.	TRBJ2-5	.	TGTGCCAGCAGCTTGGTCCAGGGTCGAGAGACCCAGTACTTC	CASSLVQGRETQYF
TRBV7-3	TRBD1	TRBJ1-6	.	TGTGCCAGCAGCCCGGGACAGCGTAATTCACCCCTCCACTTT	CASSPGQRNSPLHF
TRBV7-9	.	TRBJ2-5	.	TGTGCCAGCAGCTTCTTTAGCTCGGGTGAGACCCAGTACTTC	CASSFFSSGETQYF
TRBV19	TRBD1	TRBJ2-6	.	TGTGCCAGTAGTTACGGGGACAGGGTGAGGGCTGGGGCCAACGTCCTGACTTTC	CASSYGDRVRAGANVLTF
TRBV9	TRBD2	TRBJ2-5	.	TGTGCCAGCAGCGCGACTAGCGGGAGAGAGACCCAGTACTTC	CASSATSGRETQYF
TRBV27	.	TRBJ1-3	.	TGTGCCAGCAGTTTAAGTCACGGTTCCTCTGGAAACACCATATATTTT	CASSLSHGSSGNTIYF
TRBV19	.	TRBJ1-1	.	TGTGCCAGTAGCGGACTGGGAAACACTGAAGCTTTCTTT	CASSGLGNTEAFF
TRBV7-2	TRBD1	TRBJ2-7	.	TGTGCCAGCACCACCGACCGGGACAGGGGGAAATACGAGCAGTACTTC	CASTTDRDRGKYEQYF
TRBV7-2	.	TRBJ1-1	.	TGTGCCAGCAGCTTAGCGCGGGGTAGCCCTGAAGCTTTCTTT	CASSLARGSPEAFF
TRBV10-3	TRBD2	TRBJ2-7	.	TGTGCCATCAGTGAAGGGTCCAGCGGGGGGTACTCCTACGAGCAGTACTTC	CAISEGSSGGYSYEQYF
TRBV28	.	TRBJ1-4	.	TGTGCCACCGATAAGGGGGTAGGCGAAAAACTGTTTTTT	CATDKGVGEKLFF
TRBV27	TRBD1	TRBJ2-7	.	TGTGCCAGCAGTTCCTTCCGGGACAGGGGGACATTCTACGAGCAGTACTTC	CASSSFRDRGTFYEQYF
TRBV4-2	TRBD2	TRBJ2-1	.	TGTGCCAGCAGCTACGCCGGGACTAGCGAGATCAATGAGCAGTTCTTC	CASSYAGTSEINEQFF
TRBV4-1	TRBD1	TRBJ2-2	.	TGCGCCAGCAGCGTCCGGGACAGGGACGCGAACACCGGGGAGCTGTTTTTT	CASSVRDRDANTGELFF
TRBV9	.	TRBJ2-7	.	TGTGCCAGCAGCCCCCACAGTCTCGATTCCTACGAGCAGTACTTC	CASSPHSLDSYEQYF
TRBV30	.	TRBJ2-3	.	TGTGCCTGGGGGCAGGATACGCAGTATTTT	CAWGQDTQYF
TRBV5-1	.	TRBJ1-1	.	TGCGCCAGCAGCTTGAACGGGGGTGGAACTGAAGCTTTCTTT	CASSLNGGGTEAFF
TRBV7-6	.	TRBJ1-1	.	TGTGCCAGCAGCTTAGAACCCGACATGAACACTGAAGCTTTCTTT	CASSLEPDMNTEAFF
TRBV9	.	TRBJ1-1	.	TGTGCCAGCAGCGGACTCGAGGGAGCTTTCTTT	CASSGLEGAFF
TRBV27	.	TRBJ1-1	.	TGTGCCAGCAGTTTCAGGGTGAACACTGAAGCTTTCTTT	CASSFRVNTEAFF
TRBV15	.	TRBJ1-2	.	TGTGCCACCAGCAGAGGACAGAGCAAGGGCTACACCTTC	CATSRGQSKGYTF
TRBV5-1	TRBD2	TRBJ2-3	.	TGCGCCAGCAGCTTGGGCGGGGGTGGAGATACGCAGTATTTT	CASSLGGGGDTQYF
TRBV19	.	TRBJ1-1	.	TGTGCCAGTAGTCCGACCCCGGGACATAACACTGAAGCTTTCTTT	CASSPTPGHNTEAFF
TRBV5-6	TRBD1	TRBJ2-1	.	TGTGCCAGCACTTGGCCGACGGGACAGGGGGGACGGAATGAGCAGTTCTTC	CASTWPTGQGGRNEQFF
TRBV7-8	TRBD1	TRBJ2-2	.	TGTGCCAGCAGCTCGACAGGGACGAACACCGGGGAGCTGTTTTTT	CASSSTGTNTGELFF
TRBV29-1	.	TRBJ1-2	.	TGCAGCGTTGAAGGTCAGGGGCCCACTTACTATGGCTACACCTTC	CSVEGQGPTYYGYTF
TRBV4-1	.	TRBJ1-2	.	TGCGCCAGCAGCCAAACAGGGAACTATGGCTACACCTTC	CASSQTGNYGYTF
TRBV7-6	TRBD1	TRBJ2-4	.	TGTGCCAGCAGCCCCGGACAGGGGCAAAACATTCAGTACTTC	CASSPGQGQNIQYF
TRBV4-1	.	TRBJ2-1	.	TGCGCCAGCAGCCAACGTACAGGGATTACCTTTTCCTCCTACAATGAGCAGTTCTTC	CASSQRTGITFSSYNEQFF
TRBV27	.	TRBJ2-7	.	TGTGCCAGCAGCGCTGGGACAACTACCATCTACGAGCAGTACTTC	CASSAGTTTIYEQYF
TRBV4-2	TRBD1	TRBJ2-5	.	TGTGCCAGCAGTCGACAGGGGTCCCAAGAGACCCAGTACTTC	CASSRQGSQETQYF
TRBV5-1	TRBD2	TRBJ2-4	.	TGCGCCAGTTCTATCCCGACTAGCACCCAAAACATTCAGTACTTC	CASSIPTSTQNIQYF
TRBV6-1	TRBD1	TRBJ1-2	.	TGTGCCAGCAAGACACAGGGGACTGGCTATGGCTACACCTTC	CASKTQGTGYGYTF
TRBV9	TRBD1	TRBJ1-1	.	TGTGCCAGCAGCGTTGGGACAGGGTATGAAGCTTTCTTT	CASSVGTGYEAFF
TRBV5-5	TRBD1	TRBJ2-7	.	TGTGCCAGCAGCACGGGACAGGGGAACTACGAGCAGTACTTC	CASSTGQGNYEQYF
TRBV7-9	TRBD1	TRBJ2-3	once	TGTGCCAGCAGCTATCGACAGGGGGCAGCGACAGATACGCAGTATTTT	CASSYRQGAATDTQYF
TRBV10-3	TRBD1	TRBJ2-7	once	TGTGCCATCTCAGGGACAGTGTACGAGCAGTACTTC	CAISGTVYEQYF
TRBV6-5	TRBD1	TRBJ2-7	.	TGTGCCAGCAGACCGACAGGGAGATACGAGCAGTACTTC	CASRPTGRYEQYF
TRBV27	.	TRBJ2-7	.	TGTGCCAGCAGTCACCGGGACTTCTCCTACGAGCAGTACTTC	CASSHRDFSYEQYF
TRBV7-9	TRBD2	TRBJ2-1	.	TGTGCCAGCAGCTTAAGTCTAGCGGGGGTACTACACCATGAGCAGTTCTTC	CASSLSLAGVLHHEQFF
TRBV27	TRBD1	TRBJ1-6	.	TGTGCCAGCAGTGCCACTGGACAGGGGGCAGATTCACCCCTCCACTTT	CASSATGQGADSPLHF
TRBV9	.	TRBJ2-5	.	TGTGCCAGCAGCGTAGACTCAGGGTTGGAGACCCAGTACTTC	CASSVDSGLETQYF
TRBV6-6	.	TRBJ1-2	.	TGTGCCAGCCGACGGACTGATAACTATGGCTACACCTTC	CASRRTDNYGYTF
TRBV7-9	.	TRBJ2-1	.	TGTGCCAGCAGCTTAGACGGGTACAATGAGCAGTTCTTC	CASSLDGYNEQFF
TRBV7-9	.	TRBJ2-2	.	TGTGCCAGCAGCAGACAGGGACTGAACACCGGGGAGCTGTTTTTT	CASSRQGLNTGELFF
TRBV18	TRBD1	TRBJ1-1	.	TGTGCCAGCTCTCCAGGACAGGGTGGTACTGAAGCTTTCTTT	CASSPGQGGTEAFF
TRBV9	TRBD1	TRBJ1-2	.	TGTGCCAGCAGGACCCCCGGACAGGTCGGGGAGGATGGCTACACCTTC	CASRTPGQVGEDGYTF
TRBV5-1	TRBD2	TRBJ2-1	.	TGCGCCACCCAGCGGGTTCTAGCGGACAATGAGCAGTTCTTC	CATQRVLADNEQFF
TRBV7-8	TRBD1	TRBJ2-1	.	TGTGCCAGCAGCGTTGGACAGGGGGCCTACAATGAGCAGTTCTTC	CASSVGQGAYNEQFF
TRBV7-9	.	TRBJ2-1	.	TGTGCCAGCAGCTCCCGCCCGGAGTGGAATGAGCAGTTCTTC	CASSSRPEWNEQFF
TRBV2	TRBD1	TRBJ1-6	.	TGTGCCGGAGGACAGGGAAGCTTTTTGAATTCACCCCTCCACTTT	CAGGQGSFLNSPLHF